Below are 10 T cell receptor beta chains sequenced from a single sample in a study of blood T cell repertoires in COVID-19. Libraries were prepared by immunoSEQ multiplex PCR; TCRdb keeps only in-frame clonotypes and omits some of them. This sample has fewer than 300,000 clones; about 89% occur once, and the top ten carry about 0.8%. The sequenced sample consisted of peripheral blood. These receptors were taken from a man aged 25-45 years with acute or convalescent COVID-19.

V and J are TRBV4-1 and TRBJ1-6, with TRBD1 matching 10 bases. The V and J ends lost 6 bases and 8 bases, in that order; junction bases with no gene match: 4. From germline, CDR1 is MGHRA and CDR2 YSYEKL. The CDR3 runs to 14 residues. CDR3 loop: CASSLGTGDSPLHF. In nucleotides, the CDR3 is TGCGCCAGCAGTCTCGGGACAGGGGATTCACCCCTCCACTTT.

This chain links TRBV21-1 with TRBJ1-2; the DNA was not used to check the table's D call, TRBD1. TRBV21-1 is labeled a pseudogene. The length of the CDR3 is 20 residues. CDR3 coding DNA: TGTGCCAGCAGCAAAGATAGTGACAGGGGTTTCGTCCTAGCATTCGGTGGCTACACCTTC. Translation gives CASSKDSDRGFVLAFGGYTF.

The chain has TRBV6-5 and TRBJ1-5; D not certain. The V gene lost 4 bases and the J gene lost 7 bases, with 11 bases spanning the gap. This CDR3 comprises 13 residues. Germline assignment: CDR1 MNHEY and CDR2 SVGAGI. CDR3 bases: TGTGCCAGCAGTTCACTTGGGCGCCAGCCCCAGCATTTT. This gives the protein CASSSLGRQPQHF.

The chain carries TRBV28 and TRBJ2-3; D gene uncertain. Germline CDR1 and CDR2: MDHEN and SYDVKM. V was cut by 6 bases and J by 5 bases, with 6 bases left in between. The CDR3 length is 11 residues. The CDR3 coding sequence is TGTGCCAGCAGCCACTTAGATACGCAGTATTTT. Protein product: CASSHLDTQYF.

The V and J genes are TRBV3-1 (or the pseudogene TRBV3-2) and TRBJ1-1; 7 bases are a match to TRBD1. From germline, CDR1 is LGHDT and CDR2 YNNKEL (reference sequence). The CDR3 totals 14 residues. With V trimmed by 6 bases and J by 4 bases, 8 bases remained unmatched. Written as DNA, the CDR3 is TGTGCCAGCAGTCTTGGACAGGCGATCACTGAAGCTTTCTTT. Its protein product is CASSLGQAITEAFF.

This clone was seen a few times. The chain recombines TRBV7-8 with TRBJ2-5; TRBD1 might be the D (5 bases). The CDR3 has 14 amino acids. The V and J ends lost 2 bases and 7 bases respectively, with 14 bases between them. Looked up from germline, CDR1 is SGHVS and CDR2 is FQNEAQ. In nucleotides, the CDR3 is TGTGCCAGCAGCTTACCCAGGGCCGCCGGGACCCAGTACTTC. Protein sequence: CASSLPRAAGTQYF.

V gene TRBV27 combines with J gene TRBJ2-3; 8 bases agree with TRBD2. This CDR3 is built from 13 residues. Germline V lookup: CDR1 MNHEY, CDR2 SMNVEV (reference sequence). Trimming at V came to 4 bases and at J to 8 bases, leaving 5 bases not matched to a gene. This CDR3 reads CASSSGGAGTQYF. The DNA of the CDR3 is TGTGCCAGCAGTTCCGGGGGGGCCGGTACGCAGTATTTT.

The CDR3 DNA sequence: TGTGCCAGCAGCCAAGAAGGACAACCGGGACTACCCTCCTACGAGCAGTACTTC. This gives the protein CASSQEGQPGLPSYEQYF. This chain uses TRBV4-2 with TRBJ2-7, with 7 bases identical to TRBD2. CDR1 is LGHNA and CDR2 is YNFKEQ in the germline V gene. This CDR3 is built from 18 residues. The V and J ends lost 0 bases and 0 bases, in that order; junction bases with no gene match: 11.

The V call is TRBV18, the J call TRBJ2-7; D perhaps matches TRBD1 (5 bases). CDR3 length equals 15 residues. From germline, CDR1 is KGHSH and CDR2 LQKENI. With 3 bases removed from V and 3 bases from J, the gap between germline ends came to 15 bases. CDR3 amino acids: CASSPLKRQGYEQYF. The CDR3 nucleotides read TGTGCCAGCTCACCCCTGAAGCGTCAGGGCTACGAGCAGTACTTC.

V is TRBV5-5 and J is TRBJ1-4; D is unclear. The V and J ends lost 0 bases and 0 bases respectively, with 6 bases between them. The CDR3 runs to 15 residues. Germline assignment: CDR1 SGHKS and CDR2 YYEKEE (reference sequence). The CDR3 spells CASSLVAATNEKLFF. The DNA of the CDR3 is TGTGCCAGCAGCTTGGTGGCAGCAACTAATGAAAAACTGTTTTTT.